The clone carrying this T cell receptor (beta chain) was observed a few times. Its target is unknown. For TCRbeta, the library was prepared with unique molecular identifiers. TCRdb ran MiXCR on the PCR reads and lists one entry per CDR3 protein. The sample lists almost 600,000 distinct CDR3 sequences; 27% were seen once. This sample stems from a study of T-cell reconstitution after alpha-beta-depleted transplantation in children. Study results and limitations: As was reported, about two months after transplant, alpha-beta T cells came from several hundred expanded graft clones. Newly generated T cells supplied most T-cell counts and diversity one year post-transplant.

This TCR came from a boy under three years old with Wiskott-Aldrich syndrome, due to receive a stem cell transplant. The starting material was PBMCs, obtained before TCRalphabeta/CD19-depleted stem cell transplant.

The CDR3 DNA reads TGTGCCAGCAGCTTGACCGTAGCGGGAGCGGTCAATGAGCAGTTCTTC. This sequence encodes CASSLTVAGAVNEQFF. This chain connects TRBV5-6 to TRBJ2-1; 9 bases line up with TRBD2. Germline CDR1 reads SGHDT; CDR2 reads YYEEEE. V gave up 1 base and J gave up 6 bases; unmatched junction bases: 8. CDR3 length: 16 residues.